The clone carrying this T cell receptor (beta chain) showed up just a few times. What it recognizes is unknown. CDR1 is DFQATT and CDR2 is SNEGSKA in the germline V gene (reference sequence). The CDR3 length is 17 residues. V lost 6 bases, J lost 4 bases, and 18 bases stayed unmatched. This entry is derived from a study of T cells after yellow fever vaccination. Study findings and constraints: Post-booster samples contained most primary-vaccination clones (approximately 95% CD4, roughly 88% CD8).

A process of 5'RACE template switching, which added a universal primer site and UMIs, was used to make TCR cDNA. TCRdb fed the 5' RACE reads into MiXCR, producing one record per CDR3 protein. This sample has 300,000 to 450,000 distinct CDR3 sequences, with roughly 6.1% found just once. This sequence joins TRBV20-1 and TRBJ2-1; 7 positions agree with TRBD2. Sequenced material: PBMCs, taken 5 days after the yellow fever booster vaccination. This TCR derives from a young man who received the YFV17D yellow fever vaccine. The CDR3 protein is CSAIRLIASGFYNEQFF. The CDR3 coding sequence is TGCAGTGCCATCCGACTGATAGCTAGCGGATTTTACAATGAGCAGTTCTTC.